Below, 2 T cell receptor beta chains from the same sample are listed, as sequenced in a study of T and B cells in COVID-19 patients. BIOMED2 TRB-A/B primer pools were used in multiplex TRB PCR. TCRdb re-called the multiplex PCR reads with MiXCR, one entry per CDR3 protein. The table shows some 14,000 distinct CDR3 sequences, with around 30% occurring only once. TRB was amplified from around 250-460 ng of blood genomic DNA. Sequencing used blood. All receptors derive from a human donor who had recovered from COVID-19.

This clonotype is labeled medium-sized. This chain links TRBV19 with TRBJ2-1; the D gene is possibly TRBD1 (6 bases). Germline V gene lookup returns CDR1 LNHDA and CDR2 SQIVND (reference sequence). The V gene lost 7 bases and the J gene lost 7 bases, with 20 bases spanning the gap. The CDR3 covers 15 residues. The chain's CDR3 is CASNTLGASLNEQFF. The CDR3 nucleotides are TGTGCCAGTAATACACTGGGGGCTAGCCTTAATGAGCAGTTCTTC.

The CDR3 protein is CASSSDRTEAFF. CDR3 nucleotide sequence: TGTGCCAGCAGTTCCGACCGCACTGAAGCTTTCTTT. V usage is TRBV28 and J usage is TRBJ1-1; D gene uncertain. The germline V and J ends were trimmed by 4 bases and 4 bases, with 7 bases remaining between them. The CDR3 totals 12 residues. CDR1 and CDR2 (germline): MDHEN, SYDVKM.